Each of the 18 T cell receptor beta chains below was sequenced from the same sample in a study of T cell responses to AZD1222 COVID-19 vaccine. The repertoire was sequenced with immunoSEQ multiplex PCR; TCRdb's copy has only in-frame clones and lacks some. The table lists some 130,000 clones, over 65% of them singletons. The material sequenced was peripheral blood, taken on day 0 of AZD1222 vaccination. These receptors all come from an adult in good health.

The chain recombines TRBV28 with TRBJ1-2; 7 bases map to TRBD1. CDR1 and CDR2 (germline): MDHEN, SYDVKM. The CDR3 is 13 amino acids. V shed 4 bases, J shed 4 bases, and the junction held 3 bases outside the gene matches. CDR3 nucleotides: TGTGCCAGCAGTTGGACAGGCCCCTATGGCTACACCTTC. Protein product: CASSWTGPYGYTF.

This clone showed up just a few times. CDR3 amino acids: CASSLARINTEAFF. CDR3 sequence (DNA): TGCGCCAGCAGCTTGGCTCGGATAAACACTGAAGCTTTCTTT. The J gene is TRBJ1-1, the V gene TRBV5-1; D gene ambiguous. V was clipped by 0 bases and J by 2 bases, with 8 bases between them. Germline CDR1 is SGHRS and CDR2 is YFSETQ. CDR3 size: 14 residues.

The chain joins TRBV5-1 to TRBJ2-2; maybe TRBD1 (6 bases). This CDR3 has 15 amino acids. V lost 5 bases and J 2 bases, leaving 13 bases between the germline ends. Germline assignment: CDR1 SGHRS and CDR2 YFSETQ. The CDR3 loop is CASSYNRENTGELFF. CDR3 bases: TGCGCCAGCAGTTATAACAGGGAAAACACCGGGGAGCTGTTTTTT.

CDR3 sequence (DNA): TGTGCCAGCAGTTTACAGCAGGTGGGGGGGTTAGCCAAAAACATTCAGTACTTC. Translation: CASSLQQVGGLAKNIQYF. The chain couples TRBV27 to TRBJ2-4, with 7 bases matching TRBD2. Germline-derived CDR1 and CDR2 are MNHEY and SMNVEV (reference sequence). This CDR3 has 18 amino acids. V was pared by 2 bases and J by 0 bases, with 10 bases of the junction left unmatched.

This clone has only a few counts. The CDR3 protein is CASSPRQRGGPDTQYF. The CDR3 DNA reads as TGTGCCAGCAGCCCCCGTCAGCGGGGGGGCCCAGATACGCAGTATTTT. The chain carries TRBV7-2 and TRBJ2-3; TRBD2 matches 10 bases. CDR1 is SGHTA, CDR2 FQGNSA, per germline. The CDR3 is 16 amino acids. The V segment lost 5 bases and the J segment 4 bases; nucleotides outside the gene matches: 9.

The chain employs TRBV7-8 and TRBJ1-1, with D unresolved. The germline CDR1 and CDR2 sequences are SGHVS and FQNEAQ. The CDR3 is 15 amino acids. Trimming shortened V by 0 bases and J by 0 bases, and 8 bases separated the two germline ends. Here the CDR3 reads CASSLAGNLNTEAFF. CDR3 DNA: TGTGCCAGCAGCTTAGCGGGGAACTTGAACACTGAAGCTTTCTTT. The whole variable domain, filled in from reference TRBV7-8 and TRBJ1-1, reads GAGVSQSPRYKVAKRGQDVALRCDPISGHVSLFWYQQALGQGPEFLTYFQNEAQLDKSGLPSDRFFAERPEGSVSTLKIQRTQQEDSAVYLCASSLAGNLNTEAFFGQGTRLTVV.

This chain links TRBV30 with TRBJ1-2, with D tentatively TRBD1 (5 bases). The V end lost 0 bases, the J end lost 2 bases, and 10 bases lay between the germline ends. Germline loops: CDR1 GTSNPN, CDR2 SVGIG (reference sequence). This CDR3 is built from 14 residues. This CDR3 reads CAWSVQGVNYGYTF. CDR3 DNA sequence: TGTGCCTGGAGTGTACAAGGGGTGAACTATGGCTACACCTTC.

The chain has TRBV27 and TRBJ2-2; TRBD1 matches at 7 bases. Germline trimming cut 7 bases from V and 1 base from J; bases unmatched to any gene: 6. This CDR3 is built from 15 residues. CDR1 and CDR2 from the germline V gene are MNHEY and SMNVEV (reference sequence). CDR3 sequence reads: CASKPGQRNTGELFF. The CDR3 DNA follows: TGTGCCAGCAAACCGGGACAGAGGAACACCGGGGAGCTGTTTTTT.

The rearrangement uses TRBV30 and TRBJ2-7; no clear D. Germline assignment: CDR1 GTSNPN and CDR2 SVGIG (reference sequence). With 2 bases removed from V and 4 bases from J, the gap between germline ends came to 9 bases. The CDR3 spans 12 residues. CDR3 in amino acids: CAWSQGPYEQYF. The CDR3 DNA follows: TGTGCCTGGAGTCAAGGCCCTTACGAGCAGTACTTC.

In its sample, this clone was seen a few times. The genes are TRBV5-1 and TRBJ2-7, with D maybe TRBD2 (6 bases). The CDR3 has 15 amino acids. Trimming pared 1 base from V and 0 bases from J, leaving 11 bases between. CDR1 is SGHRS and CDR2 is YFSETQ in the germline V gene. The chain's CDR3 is CASSLKEDYSYEQYF. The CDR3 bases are TGCGCCAGCAGCTTGAAGGAGGACTACTCCTACGAGCAGTACTTC.

CDR3 sequence reads: CASSSGLAGKNTDTQYF. The DNA of the CDR3 is TGTGCCAGCAGCTCGGGACTAGCGGGGAAAAACACAGATACGCAGTATTTT. The rearrangement joins TRBV7-9 to TRBJ2-3; 13 bases match TRBD2. The V gene's germline CDR1 is SEHNR and CDR2 FQNEAQ (reference sequence). The CDR3 covers 17 residues. The J segment lost 2 bases and the V segment lost 4 bases, leaving 6 bases of the junction unmatched.

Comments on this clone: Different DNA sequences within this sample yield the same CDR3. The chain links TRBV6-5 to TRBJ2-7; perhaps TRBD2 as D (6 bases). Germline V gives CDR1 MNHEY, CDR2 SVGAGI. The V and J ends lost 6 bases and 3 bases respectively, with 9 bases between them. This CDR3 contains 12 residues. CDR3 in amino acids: CASRRDGYEQYF. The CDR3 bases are TGTGCCAGCAGGCGGGACGGCTACGAGCAGTACTTC.

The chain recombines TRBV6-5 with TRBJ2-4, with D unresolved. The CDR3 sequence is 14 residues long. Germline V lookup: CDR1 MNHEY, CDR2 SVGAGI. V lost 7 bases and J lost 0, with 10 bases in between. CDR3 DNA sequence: TGTGCCAGCAACCCCGCAATAGCCAAAAACATTCAGTACTTC. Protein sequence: CASNPAIAKNIQYF.

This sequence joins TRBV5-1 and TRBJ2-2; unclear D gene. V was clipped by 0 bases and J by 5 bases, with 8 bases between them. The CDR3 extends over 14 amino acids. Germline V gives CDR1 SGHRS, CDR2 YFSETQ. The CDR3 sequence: CASSLGEETGELFF. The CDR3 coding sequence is TGCGCCAGCAGCTTGGGAGAGGAGACCGGGGAGCTGTTTTTT.

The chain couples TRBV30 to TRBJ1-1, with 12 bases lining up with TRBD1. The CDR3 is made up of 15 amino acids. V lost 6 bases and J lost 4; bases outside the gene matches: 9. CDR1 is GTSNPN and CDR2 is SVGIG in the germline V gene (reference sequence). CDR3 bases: TGTGCCTGCCCCGGGACAGGGGGCATGGGCACTGAAGCTTTCTTT. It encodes CACPGTGGMGTEAFF.

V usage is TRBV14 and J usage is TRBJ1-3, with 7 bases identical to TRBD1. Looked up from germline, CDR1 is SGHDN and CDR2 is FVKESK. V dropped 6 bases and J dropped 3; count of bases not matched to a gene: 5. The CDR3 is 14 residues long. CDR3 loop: CASSGDSFGNTIYF. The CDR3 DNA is TGTGCCAGCAGTGGGGACAGCTTTGGAAACACCATATATTTT.

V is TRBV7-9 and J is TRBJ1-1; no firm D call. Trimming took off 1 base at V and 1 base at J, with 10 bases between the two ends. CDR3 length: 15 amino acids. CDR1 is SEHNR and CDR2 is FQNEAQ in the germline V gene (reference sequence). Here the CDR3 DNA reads TGTGCCAGCAGCTTAGTGGGGAGAAAGAACACTGAAGCTTTCTTT. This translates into CASSLVGRKNTEAFF.

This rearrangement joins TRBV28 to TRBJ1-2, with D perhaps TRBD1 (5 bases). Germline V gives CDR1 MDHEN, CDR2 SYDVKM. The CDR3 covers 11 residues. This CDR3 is CSSQGNYGYTF. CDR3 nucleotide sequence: TGTTCCTCCCAGGGAAACTATGGCTACACCTTC.